These T cell receptor beta chains were read from a single sample in a study of control samples from healthy donors and cancer patients. Assay used: immunoSEQ multiplex PCR; TCRdb lists only in-frame clones, some missing. Seen here are fewer than 90,000 clones, about 90% observed once, and the top ten hold 1.9%. The sequencing input was PBMCs. The origin of the receptors is a woman aged 60-75 years with head and neck cancer. Each CDR3 is given with its conserved first and last residue. D genes are given only for firm matches. Rows may omit the clone size; those that give it use once, few, many or a size class.

cdr3_nt cdr3_aa clone_size d_call j_call v_call
TGTGCCATCAGTGAGTCCAACGAGATACAGGGCTATGGCTACACCTTC CAISESNEIQGYGYTF NA NA TRBJ1-2 TRBV10-3
TGCGCCAGCAGCCTGGGACTAGCGGGAGCCTACGAGCAGTACTTC CASSLGLAGAYEQYF once TRBD2 TRBJ2-7 TRBV5-1
TGTGCCAGCAGCTTAGTGGTCAGGGGCTATGGCTACACCTTC CASSLVVRGYGYTF NA NA TRBJ1-2 TRBV7-9
TGTGCCAGTAGTCCCATGGGGACTAGCGGGAGTTCCTACGAGCAGTACTTC CASSPMGTSGSSYEQYF NA TRBD2 TRBJ2-7 TRBV19
TGTGCCAGCAGCTTTGGGACTAGTTACAATGAGCAGTTCTTC CASSFGTSYNEQFF NA TRBD2 TRBJ2-1 TRBV7-9
TGTGCCAGCATCACACCGAATAGCAATCAGCCCCAGCATTTT CASITPNSNQPQHF NA NA TRBJ1-5 TRBV28
TGTGCCAGCAGTTACTCAATTAACACTGAAGCTTTCTTT CASSYSINTEAFF NA NA TRBJ1-1 TRBV6-5
TGTGCCACCAGCAGAGATCAATCACCCCTCCACTTT CATSRDQSPLHF NA NA TRBJ1-6 TRBV15
TGTGCCAGCAATAAAATTTCGTGGGGGGCGACGGACGAGCAGTACTTC CASNKISWGATDEQYF NA NA TRBJ2-7 TRBV7-2
TGTGCCAGCAAACCGACAGGTGCTAACACTGAAGCTTTCTTT CASKPTGANTEAFF NA NA TRBJ1-1 TRBV19
TGCGCCAGCAGCTCCCAACTAGACCTTAGCACAGATACGCAGTATTTT CASSSQLDLSTDTQYF NA NA TRBJ2-3 TRBV5-1
TGTGCCAGCAGCCGACAGGGGAGGGAGAGAAACACCATATATTTT CASSRQGRERNTIYF NA TRBD1 TRBJ1-3 TRBV3-1/TRBV3-2
TGTGCCATCAGTGAGTGGAGGACTAGCGGGAGGACTCGCACAGATACGCAGTATTTT CAISEWRTSGRTRTDTQYF NA TRBD2 TRBJ2-3 TRBV10-3
TGCGCCAGCAGTGCGTCAGGGGGTCAGAGTAATTCACCCCTCCACTTT CASSASGGQSNSPLHF NA TRBD1 TRBJ1-6 TRBV10-2
TGTGCCAGCAGTAGGACCGGGGACAATAGCAATCAGCCCCAGCATTTT CASSRTGDNSNQPQHF NA NA TRBJ1-5 TRBV27
TGTGCCAGCAGCTTGGCTTCCTACAATGAGCAGTTCTTC CASSLASYNEQFF NA NA TRBJ2-1 TRBV5-5
TGTGCCAGCAGACAGGGGCCTTCGGGGTCTGGGGCCAACGTCCTGACTTTC CASRQGPSGSGANVLTF few TRBD1 TRBJ2-6 TRBV2
TGTGCCAGCGCTACAGGGGAACCCCCCGGGCAGTACTTC CASATGEPPGQYF few TRBD1 TRBJ2-7 TRBV6-5
TGTGCCAGCAGCCCGCAGGGGTGGAACACTGAAGCTTTCTTT CASSPQGWNTEAFF NA NA TRBJ1-1 TRBV11-2
TGCAGCGCCTCCCCCGATCAGCCCCAGCATTTT CSASPDQPQHF NA NA TRBJ1-5 TRBV20-1
TGTGCCAGCAGCTTGTCATTTGCAGGGAGGAACACTGAAGCTTTCTTT CASSLSFAGRNTEAFF NA NA TRBJ1-1 TRBV5-8
TGTGCCAGCAGCTTGAGACGGGCCCCAAATCAGCCCCAGCATTTT CASSLRRAPNQPQHF NA NA TRBJ1-5 TRBV7-2
TGTGCCAGTAGCGCAGGGGATCTCAACTATGGCTACACCTTC CASSAGDLNYGYTF NA NA TRBJ1-2 TRBV19